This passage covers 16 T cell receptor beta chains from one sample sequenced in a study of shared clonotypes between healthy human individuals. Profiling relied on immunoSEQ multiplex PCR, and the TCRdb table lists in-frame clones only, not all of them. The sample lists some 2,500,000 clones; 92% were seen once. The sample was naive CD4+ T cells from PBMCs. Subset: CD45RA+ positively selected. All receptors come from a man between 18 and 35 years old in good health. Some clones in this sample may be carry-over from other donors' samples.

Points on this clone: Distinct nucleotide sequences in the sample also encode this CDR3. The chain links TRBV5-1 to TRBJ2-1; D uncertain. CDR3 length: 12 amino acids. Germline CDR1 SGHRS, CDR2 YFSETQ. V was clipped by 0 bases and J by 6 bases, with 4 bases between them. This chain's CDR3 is CASSLVFNEQFF. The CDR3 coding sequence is TGCGCCAGCAGCTTGGTGTTCAATGAGCAGTTCTTC.

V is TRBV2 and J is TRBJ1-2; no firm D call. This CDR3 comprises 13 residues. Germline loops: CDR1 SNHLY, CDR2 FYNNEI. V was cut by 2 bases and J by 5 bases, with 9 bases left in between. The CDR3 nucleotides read TGTGCCAGCAGTGAAAACGGATGGTATGGCTACACCTTC. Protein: CASSENGWYGYTF.

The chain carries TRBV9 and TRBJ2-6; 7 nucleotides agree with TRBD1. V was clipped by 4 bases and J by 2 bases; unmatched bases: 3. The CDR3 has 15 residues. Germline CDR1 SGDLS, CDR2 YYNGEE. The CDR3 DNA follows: TGTGCCAGCAGCACCCAGGGGGCTGGGGCCAACGTCCTGACTTTC. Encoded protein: CASSTQGAGANVLTF.

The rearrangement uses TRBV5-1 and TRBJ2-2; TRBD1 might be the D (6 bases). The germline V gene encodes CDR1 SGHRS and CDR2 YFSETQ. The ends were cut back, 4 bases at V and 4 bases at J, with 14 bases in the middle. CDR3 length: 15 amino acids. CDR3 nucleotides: TGCGCCAGCAGCCCACAGGGTTTTAGCACCGGGGAGCTGTTTTTT. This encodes CASSPQGFSTGELFF. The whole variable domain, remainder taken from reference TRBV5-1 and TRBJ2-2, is KAGVTQTPRYLIKTRGQQVTLSCSPISGHRSVSWYQQTPGQGLQFLFEYFSETQRNKGNFPGRFSGRQFSNSRSEMNVSTLELGDSALYLCASSPQGFSTGELFFGEGSRLTVL.

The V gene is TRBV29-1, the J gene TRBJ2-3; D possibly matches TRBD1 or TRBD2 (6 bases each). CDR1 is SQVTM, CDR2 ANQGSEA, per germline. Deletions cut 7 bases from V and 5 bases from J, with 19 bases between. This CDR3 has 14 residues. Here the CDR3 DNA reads TGCAGCGGGGGGGCAGGGATCCGGGTAGATACGCAGTATTTT. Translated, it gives CSGGAGIRVDTQYF.

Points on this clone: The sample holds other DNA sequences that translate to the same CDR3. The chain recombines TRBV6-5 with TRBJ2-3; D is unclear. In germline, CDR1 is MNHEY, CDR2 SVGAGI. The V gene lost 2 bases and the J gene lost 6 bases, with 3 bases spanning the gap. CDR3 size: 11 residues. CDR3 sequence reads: CASSYGDTQYF. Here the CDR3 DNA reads TGTGCCAGCAGTTACGGGGATACGCAGTATTTT.

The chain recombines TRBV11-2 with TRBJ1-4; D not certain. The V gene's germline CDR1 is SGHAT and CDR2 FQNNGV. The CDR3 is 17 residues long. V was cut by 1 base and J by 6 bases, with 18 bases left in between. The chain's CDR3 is CASSLGLVFPADEKLFF. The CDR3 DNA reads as TGTGCCAGCAGCTTAGGATTAGTCTTCCCGGCGGATGAAAAACTGTTTTTT.

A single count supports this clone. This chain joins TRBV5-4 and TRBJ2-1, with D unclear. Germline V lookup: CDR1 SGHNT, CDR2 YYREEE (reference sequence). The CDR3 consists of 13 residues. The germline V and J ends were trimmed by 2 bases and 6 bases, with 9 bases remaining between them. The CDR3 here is CASSFPVLNEQFF. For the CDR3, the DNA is TGTGCCAGCAGCTTTCCAGTACTCAATGAGCAGTTCTTC.

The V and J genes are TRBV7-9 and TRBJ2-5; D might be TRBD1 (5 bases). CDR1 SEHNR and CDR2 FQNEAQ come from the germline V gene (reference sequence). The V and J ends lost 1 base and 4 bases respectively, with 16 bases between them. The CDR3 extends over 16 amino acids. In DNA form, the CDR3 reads TGTGCCAGCAGCTTAGATCCAGGGCAGGTGGGAGAGACCCAGTACTTC. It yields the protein CASSLDPGQVGETQYF.

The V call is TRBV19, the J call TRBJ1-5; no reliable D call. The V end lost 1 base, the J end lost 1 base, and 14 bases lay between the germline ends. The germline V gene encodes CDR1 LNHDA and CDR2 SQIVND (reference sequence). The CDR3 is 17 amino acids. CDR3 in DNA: TGTGCCAGTAGTATAGTTGGCTCCCGGGGAAGCAATCAGCCCCAGCATTTT. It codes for CASSIVGSRGSNQPQHF.

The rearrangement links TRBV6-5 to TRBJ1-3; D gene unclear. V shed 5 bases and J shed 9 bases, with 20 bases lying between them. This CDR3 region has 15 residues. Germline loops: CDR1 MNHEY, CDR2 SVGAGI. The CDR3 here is CASSPYVGRGGTIYF. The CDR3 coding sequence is TGTGCCAGCAGTCCTTATGTCGGACGAGGCGGCACCATATATTTT.

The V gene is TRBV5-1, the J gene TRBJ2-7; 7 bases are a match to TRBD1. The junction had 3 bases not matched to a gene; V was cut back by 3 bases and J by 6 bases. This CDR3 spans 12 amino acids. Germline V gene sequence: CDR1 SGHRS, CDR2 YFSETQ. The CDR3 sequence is CASSWDSSEQYF. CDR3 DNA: TGCGCCAGCAGCTGGGACAGCTCCGAGCAGTACTTC.

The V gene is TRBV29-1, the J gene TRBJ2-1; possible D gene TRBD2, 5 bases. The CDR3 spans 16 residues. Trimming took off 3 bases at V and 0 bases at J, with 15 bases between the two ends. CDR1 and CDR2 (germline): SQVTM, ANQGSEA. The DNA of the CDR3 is TGCAGCGTTGAGTCGGTAGCGCCTAGCTCCTACAATGAGCAGTTCTTC. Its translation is CSVESVAPSSYNEQFF.

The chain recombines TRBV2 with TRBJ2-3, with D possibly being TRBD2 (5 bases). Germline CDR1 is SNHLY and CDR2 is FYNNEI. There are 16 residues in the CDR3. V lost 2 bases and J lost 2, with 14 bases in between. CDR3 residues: CASSERLARVTDTQYF. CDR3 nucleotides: TGTGCCAGCAGTGAACGGCTAGCTCGGGTCACAGATACGCAGTATTTT.

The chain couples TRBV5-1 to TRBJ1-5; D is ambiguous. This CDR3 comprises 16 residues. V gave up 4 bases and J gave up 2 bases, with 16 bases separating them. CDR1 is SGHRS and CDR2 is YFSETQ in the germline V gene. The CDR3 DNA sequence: TGCGCCAGCAGCCCGGAGGGCAACGGGGGCAATCAGCCCCAGCATTTT. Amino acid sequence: CASSPEGNGGNQPQHF.

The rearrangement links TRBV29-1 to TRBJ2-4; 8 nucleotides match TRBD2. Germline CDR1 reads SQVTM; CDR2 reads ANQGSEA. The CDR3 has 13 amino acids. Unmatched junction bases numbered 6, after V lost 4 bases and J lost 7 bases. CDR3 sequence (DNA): TGCAGCGTTGCCAGCGGGAGAGGGAACATTCAGTACTTC. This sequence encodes CSVASGRGNIQYF.